This entry describes one TCR beta chain. After removal of 4 bases from V and 7 bases from J, the junction contained 3 bases not matched to a gene. From germline, CDR1 is MNHNS and CDR2 SASEGT. The CDR3 contains 12 residues. The table came from immunoSEQ multiplex PCR; TCRdb's copy has only in-frame clones and leaves some out. Of tens of thousands of clones in the sample, nearly 90% were seen once. Sample time point: pretreatment peripheral blood. This sample is drawn from a study of PD-L1 blockade in urothelial cancer. The wider study: Patients started atezolizumab around 2014, 1,200 mg intravenously every 3 weeks. Patients arrived having already received 0 to 3 prior chemotherapy regimens.

The material was PBMCs, obtained around atezolizumab (anti-PD-L1) treatment. The gene calls are TRBV6-1 and TRBJ1-2; TRBD1 matches at 7 bases. The TCR was taken from a man aged 55-75 years with urothelial cancer. The CDR3 nucleotides read TGTGCCAGCAGTGTGGACAGGAGTGGCTACACCTTC. This gives the protein CASSVDRSGYTF.